This record concerns one T cell receptor beta chain sequence. Patients counted as stable if ophthalmopathy did not develop within 18 months. Diagnosis of hyperthyroidism was new in patients aged 18 to 65, and its duration was under 2 months. The data derive from a study of T cells in Graves' hyperthyroidism and ophthalmopathy. The CDR3 regions of TCR beta were amplified from RNA transcripts. The HTBI set primed first-round TCR CDR3 RT-PCR. In TCRdb, the multiplex PCR reads were re-called with MiXCR into one record per CDR3 protein. The sample yields hundreds of thousands of distinct CDR3 sequences, about a sixth seen once. The V end lost 0 bases, the J end lost 5 bases, and 8 bases lay between the germline ends. From germline, CDR1 is SGHRS and CDR2 YFSETQ. This CDR3 contains 13 residues.

The TCR originated in a woman younger than 30 with Graves' hyperthyroidism. The V gene is TRBV5-1, the J gene TRBJ1-1, with D uncertain. The sequenced sample was blood. CDR3 amino acids: CASSLDGSTEAFF. CDR3 DNA: TGCGCCAGCAGCTTGGATGGGTCGACTGAAGCTTTCTTT.